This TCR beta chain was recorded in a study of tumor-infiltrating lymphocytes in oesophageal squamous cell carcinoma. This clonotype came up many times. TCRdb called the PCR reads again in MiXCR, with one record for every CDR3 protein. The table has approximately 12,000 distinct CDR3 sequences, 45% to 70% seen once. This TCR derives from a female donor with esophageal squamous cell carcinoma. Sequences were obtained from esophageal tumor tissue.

CDR3 residues: CASSLGQGYAYGYTF. The CDR3 DNA reads as TGTGCCAGCAGCTTGGGACAGGGGTACGCGTATGGCTACACCTTC. The chain is built from TRBV5-6 and TRBJ1-2, with 8 nucleotides matching TRBD1. CDR3 length equals 15 residues. Germline V lookup: CDR1 SGHDT, CDR2 YYEEEE. V lost 0 bases and J lost 5; bases outside the gene matches: 6.